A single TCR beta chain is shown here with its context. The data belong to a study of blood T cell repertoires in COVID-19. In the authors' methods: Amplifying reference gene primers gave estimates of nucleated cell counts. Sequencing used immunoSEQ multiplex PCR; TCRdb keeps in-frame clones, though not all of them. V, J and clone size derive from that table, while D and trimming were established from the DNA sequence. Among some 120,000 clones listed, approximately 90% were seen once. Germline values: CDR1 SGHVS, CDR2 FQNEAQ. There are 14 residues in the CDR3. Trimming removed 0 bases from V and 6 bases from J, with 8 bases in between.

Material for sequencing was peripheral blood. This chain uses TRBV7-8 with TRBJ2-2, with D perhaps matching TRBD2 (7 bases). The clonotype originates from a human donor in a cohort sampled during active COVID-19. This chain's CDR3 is CASSLAGGPGELFF. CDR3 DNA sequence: TGTGCCAGCAGCTTAGCGGGGGGGCCCGGGGAGCTGTTTTTT.